These 31 T cell receptor beta chains originate from one sample sequenced in a study of blood T cell repertoires in COVID-19. Assay: immunoSEQ multiplex PCR; the TCRdb copy retains only in-frame clones and omits some. The sample has a few hundred thousand clones, less than 90% seen once. The sample consisted of peripheral blood. These receptors all come from a man aged 60-69 years with acute or convalescent COVID-19.

This clone occurred once. V and J are TRBV28 and TRBJ2-7; D is possibly TRBD2 (5 bases). Germline V gene lookup returns CDR1 MDHEN and CDR2 SYDVKM. CDR3 length: 14 amino acids. V dropped 3 bases and J dropped 6 bases, with 15 bases sitting between them. CDR3 nucleotide sequence: TGTGCCAGCAGTTTGAGAGGGCCTTCGTTCGAGCAGTACTTC. Translating it yields CASSLRGPSFEQYF.

This clone was detected a few times. The V call is TRBV30, the J call TRBJ1-6, with a weak D call TRBD1 (5 bases). V dropped 0 bases and J dropped 14 bases, with 17 bases sitting between them. From germline, CDR1 is GTSNPN and CDR2 SVGIG (reference sequence). This CDR3 spans 14 amino acids. This CDR3 is CAWSVGGAGKALHF. CDR3 sequence (DNA): TGTGCCTGGAGTGTTGGAGGGGCAGGAAAGGCCCTCCACTTT.

The CDR3 region is CASSEGDSRGTQYF. CDR3 sequence (DNA): TGTGCCAGCAGTGAAGGGGACTCGAGGGGGACCCAGTACTTC. V gene TRBV25-1 combines with J gene TRBJ2-5, with D possibly being TRBD2 (6 bases). Trimming removed 2 bases from V and 7 bases from J, with 14 bases in between. The CDR3 is made up of 14 amino acids. Germline CDR1 is MGHDK and CDR2 is SYGVNS.

CDR3 loop: CASSFSASNEQFF. The CDR3 DNA sequence: TGTGCCAGCAGCTTCAGCGCTTCCAATGAGCAGTTCTTC. This chain links TRBV7-9 with TRBJ2-1, with no clear D. The CDR3 covers 13 residues. The germline V gene encodes CDR1 SEHNR and CDR2 FQNEAQ (reference sequence). The V end was cut by 3 bases, the J end by 6 bases, with 9 bases between.

The V call is TRBV7-9, the J call TRBJ2-2, with TRBD1 matching 7 bases. V gave up 5 bases and J gave up 0 bases; unmatched junction bases: 3. In germline, CDR1 is SEHNR, CDR2 FQNEAQ (reference sequence). This CDR3 has 15 residues. The CDR3 sequence: CASSPGTANTGELFF. The DNA for the CDR3 is TGTGCCAGCAGCCCCGGGACAGCGAACACCGGGGAGCTGTTTTTT.

Only one count was recorded for this clone. J is TRBJ2-5 and V is TRBV29-1, with TRBD1 matching 7 bases. The CDR3 totals 14 residues. Looked up from germline, CDR1 is SQVTM and CDR2 is ANQGSEA. Unmatched junction bases numbered 12, after V lost 7 bases and J lost 4 bases. The CDR3 coding sequence is TGCAGCGACCGCCCCGACAGGGCCCCAGAGACCCAGTACTTC. It specifies CSDRPDRAPETQYF.

Only one count was recorded for this clone. The chain employs TRBV24-1 and TRBJ1-5; TRBD1 agrees at 12 bases. The CDR3 sequence is 15 residues long. Germline trimming cut 7 bases from V and 7 bases from J; bases unmatched to any gene: 7. Per germline, CDR1 KGHDR and CDR2 SFDVKD. CDR3 sequence (DNA): TGTGCCACCAGCGGGACAGGGGGCGAACGACAGCCCCAGCATTTT. Protein product: CATSGTGGERQPQHF.

The rearrangement joins TRBV24-1 to TRBJ1-2, with 10 bases lining up with TRBD1. V shed 3 bases and J 8 bases; nucleotides not matched to a gene: 11. The CDR3 extends over 16 amino acids. Germline CDR1 KGHDR, CDR2 SFDVKD. DNA of the CDR3: TGTGCCACCAGTGATCCCTTCTCCGGGACAGGGGAAGGCTACACCTTC. The encoded protein is CATSDPFSGTGEGYTF.

V gene TRBV30 combines with J gene TRBJ2-1; D is perhaps TRBD2 (6 bases). CDR3 length equals 14 residues. V gave up 0 bases and J gave up 7 bases, with 13 bases separating them. Germline lookup yields CDR1 GTSNPN and CDR2 SVGIG (reference sequence). The CDR3: CAWSVGGTKNEQFF. CDR3 sequence (DNA): TGTGCCTGGAGTGTAGGCGGGACCAAGAATGAGCAGTTCTTC. Based on the CDR3 plus reference TRBV30 and TRBJ2-1, the full variable domain is SQTIHQWPATLVQPVGSPLSLECTVEGTSNPNLYWYRQAAGRGLQLLFYSVGIGQISSEVPQNLSASRPQDRQFILSSKKLLLSDSGFYLCAWSVGGTKNEQFFGPGTRLTVL.

V is TRBV13 and J is TRBJ2-7; D may be TRBD2 (5 bases). This CDR3 is built from 16 residues. Trimming took off 0 bases at V and 2 bases at J, with 14 bases between the two ends. The germline CDR1 and CDR2 sequences are PRHDT and FYEKMQ (reference sequence). Here the CDR3 DNA reads TGTGCCAGCAGCTTAGGGACCCCTAAGGGAGCCTACGAGCAGTACTTC. Its protein product is CASSLGTPKGAYEQYF.

The J gene is TRBJ2-1, the V gene TRBV29-1, with a possible D match to TRBD2 (5 bases). V lost 6 bases and J lost 4, with 10 bases in between. The CDR3 is 12 amino acids. Germline V gives CDR1 SQVTM, CDR2 ANQGSEA. CDR3 amino acids: CSVSAGYNEQFF. CDR3 DNA sequence: TGCAGCGTCTCGGCGGGTTACAATGAGCAGTTCTTC.

The chain joins TRBV28 to TRBJ2-5; D is possibly TRBD1 (6 bases). The length of the CDR3 is 15 residues. The germline V gene encodes CDR1 MDHEN and CDR2 SYDVKM. Deletions cut 10 bases from V and 5 bases from J, with 23 bases between. The CDR3: CATYRVGPTGETQYF. In DNA form, the CDR3 reads TGTGCCACCTACAGGGTAGGCCCTACGGGGGAGACCCAGTACTTC.

The chain joins TRBV11-2 to TRBJ1-2; D is perhaps TRBD1 (6 bases). This CDR3 is 15 amino acids long. The germline V gene has CDR1 SGHAT and CDR2 FQNNGV. V lost 4 bases, J lost 1 base, and 13 bases lay in between. DNA of the CDR3: TGTGCCAGCAGCTCCTTACAGGGAATTAACTATGGCTACACCTTC. Amino acid sequence: CASSSLQGINYGYTF.

V and J are TRBV11-3 and TRBJ2-3; possible D gene TRBD2, 6 bases. The V gene's germline CDR1 is SGHNT and CDR2 YENEEA. The CDR3 loop spans 15 amino acids. Trimming left V 1 base short and J 2 bases short, with 10 bases between. The CDR3 region has the DNA TGTGCCAGCAGCTTAGGTGGGACTGTCACAGATACGCAGTATTTT. Protein: CASSLGGTVTDTQYF. Combining the CDR3 with reference TRBV11-3 and TRBJ2-3 gives the whole variable domain EAGVVQSPRYKIIEKKQPVAFWCNPISGHNTLYWYLQNLGQGPELLIRYENEEAVDDSQLPKDRFSAERLKGVDSTLKIQPAELGDSAVYLCASSLGGTVTDTQYFGPGTRLTVL.

This sequence joins TRBV11-2 and TRBJ1-5, with a possible D match to TRBD1 (5 bases). The length of the CDR3 is 14 residues. V was trimmed by 3 bases and J by 6 bases, leaving 12 bases between them. The germline gives CDR1 SGHAT, CDR2 FQNNGV. The CDR3 protein is CASSFEGVSQPQHF. CDR3 sequence (DNA): TGTGCCAGCAGCTTTGAAGGGGTGAGTCAGCCCCAGCATTTT.

The chain joins TRBV10-3 to TRBJ2-6; 9 bases fit TRBD2. Germline CDR1 ENHRY, CDR2 SYGVKD. The CDR3 is 17 residues long. V was pared by 4 bases and J by 0 bases, with 4 bases of the junction left unmatched. CDR3 DNA sequence: TGTGCCATCAGTGGACTAGCGGTCGGCTCTGGGGCCAACGTCCTGACTTTC. Amino acid sequence: CAISGLAVGSGANVLTF.

About this clone itself: The sample carries other DNA sequences with the same CDR3. V usage is TRBV11-3 and J usage is TRBJ2-7; 9 positions match TRBD2. The V gene end was trimmed by 3 bases and the J gene end by 2 bases; junction bases not matched to a gene: 2. The germline gives CDR1 SGHNT, CDR2 YENEEA. This CDR3 is built from 14 residues. CDR3 DNA: TGTGCCAGCAGCTTGGTAGCGGGAGCCTACGAGCAGTACTTC. Translating gives CASSLVAGAYEQYF. The variable domain in full, completed from reference TRBV11-3 and TRBJ2-7, reads EAGVVQSPRYKIIEKKQPVAFWCNPISGHNTLYWYLQNLGQGPELLIRYENEEAVDDSQLPKDRFSAERLKGVDSTLKIQPAELGDSAVYLCASSLVAGAYEQYFGPGTRLTVT.

The chain couples TRBV28 to TRBJ2-7; 7 bases align to TRBD1. The CDR3 loop spans 13 amino acids. J was trimmed by 5 bases and V by 6 bases; bases with no gene match: 7. Germline V gene data show CDR1 as MDHEN and CDR2 as SYDVKM. In nucleotides, the CDR3 is TGTGCCAGCAGATCGACAGGGACCGACGAGCAGTACTTC. Translation gives CASRSTGTDEQYF.

This chain joins TRBV19 and TRBJ1-2; D is uncertain. Trimming stripped 5 bases from V and 2 bases from J, with 9 bases between. Germline V gives CDR1 LNHDA, CDR2 SQIVND (reference sequence). The CDR3 is 13 residues long. The DNA of the CDR3 is TGTGCCAGTAGTCTCCCCGAGAACTATGGCTACACCTTC. This translates into CASSLPENYGYTF.

This clone was observed a handful of times. The chain joins TRBV10-3 to TRBJ2-1; possible D gene TRBD2, 6 bases. The CDR3 is 15 residues long. The V end was cut by 2 bases, the J end by 6 bases, with 14 bases between. Germline values: CDR1 ENHRY, CDR2 SYGVKD. The CDR3 DNA sequence: TGTGCCATCAGTGAGGAGGGTACGCGGGGCAATGAGCAGTTCTTC. Protein product: CAISEEGTRGNEQFF.

The chain joins TRBV7-2 to TRBJ1-5; D is unclear. In germline, CDR1 is SGHTA, CDR2 FQGNSA. This CDR3 spans 14 amino acids. The V end lost 0 bases, the J end lost 4 bases, and 7 bases lay between the germline ends. The CDR3 is CASSLAGRNQPQHF. Written as DNA, the CDR3 is TGTGCCAGCAGCTTAGCGGGCCGTAATCAGCCCCAGCATTTT.

The V call is TRBV30, the J call TRBJ1-5; D may be TRBD1 (5 bases). V was trimmed by 3 bases and J by 6 bases, leaving 12 bases between them. The CDR3 covers 13 residues. Germline CDR1 reads GTSNPN; CDR2 reads SVGIG (reference sequence). Here the CDR3 reads CAWSATVGQPQHF. The CDR3 coding sequence is TGTGCCTGGAGCGCGACAGTAGGTCAGCCCCAGCATTTT. Variable domain in full (rest from reference TRBV30 and TRBJ1-5): SQTIHQWPATLVQPVGSPLSLECTVEGTSNPNLYWYRQAAGRGLQLLFYSVGIGQISSEVPQNLSASRPQDRQFILSSKKLLLSDSGFYLCAWSATVGQPQHFGDGTRLSIL.

The rearrangement uses TRBV9 and TRBJ2-3; 15 bases map to TRBD2. The CDR3 loop spans 17 amino acids. Germline values: CDR1 SGDLS, CDR2 YYNGEE. V shed 3 bases and J 3 bases; nucleotides not matched to a gene: 5. The CDR3 loop reads CASSGTSGRARTDTQYF. DNA for the CDR3: TGTGCCAGCAGCGGGACTAGCGGGAGGGCCAGGACAGATACGCAGTATTTT.

V and J are TRBV6-2 or TRBV6-3 and TRBJ2-1; D not resolved. V gave up 6 bases and J gave up 5 bases, with 8 bases separating them. CDR1 and CDR2 from the germline V gene are MNHEY and SVGEGT. CDR3 size: 12 residues. The CDR3 region is CASSLSHNEQFF. Written as DNA, the CDR3 is TGTGCCAGCAGCCTTAGTCACAATGAGCAGTTCTTC.

The gene calls are TRBV29-1 and TRBJ2-3; no firm D call. CDR3 length: 11 amino acids. Germline CDR1 is SQVTM and CDR2 is ANQGSEA. The V and J ends lost 6 bases and 2 bases respectively, with 6 bases between them. DNA of the CDR3: TGCAGCGTAAGAGTCACAGATACGCAGTATTTT. Protein product: CSVRVTDTQYF.

The V call is TRBV5-6, the J call TRBJ2-1, with D perhaps TRBD2 (5 bases). This CDR3 has 15 amino acids. The ends were cut back, 0 bases at V and 0 bases at J, with 7 bases in the middle. The germline V gene has CDR1 SGHDT and CDR2 YYEEEE. For the CDR3, the DNA is TGTGCCAGCAGCTTGGGAGGGAGCTCCTACAATGAGCAGTTCTTC. Encoded protein: CASSLGGSSYNEQFF.

The chain employs TRBV15 and TRBJ2-7; D is possibly TRBD1 (6 bases). V dropped 4 bases and J dropped 0 bases, with 13 bases sitting between them. The CDR3 is 15 residues long. Germline CDR1 reads LNHNV; CDR2 reads YYDKDF (reference sequence). The CDR3, as DNA: TGTGCCACCAGCATCCGCAGGGGCCCCTCCTACGAGCAGTACTTC. Protein: CATSIRRGPSYEQYF.

J is TRBJ2-7 and V is TRBV5-5; 9 nucleotides agree with TRBD2. V dropped 2 bases and J dropped 2; count of bases not matched to a gene: 5. The CDR3 is made up of 15 amino acids. Germline-derived CDR1 and CDR2 are SGHKS and YYEKEE (reference sequence). CDR3 nucleotide sequence: TGTGCCAGCAGCTTCTTAGCGGGAGCAGCCTACGAGCAGTACTTC. Translated: CASSFLAGAAYEQYF.

The V call is TRBV28, the J call TRBJ2-7; TRBD1 matches 10 bases. The CDR3 is made up of 14 amino acids. The J segment lost 4 bases and the V segment lost 10 bases, leaving 10 bases of the junction unmatched. Germline CDR1 and CDR2: MDHEN and SYDVKM. This CDR3 reads CATLGQGGWYEQYF. CDR3 DNA: TGTGCCACCCTTGGACAGGGGGGCTGGTACGAGCAGTACTTC.

CDR3 loop: CASSSGRGRKGYTF. The CDR3 bases are TGTGCCAGCAGCTCCGGGCGGGGGCGAAAAGGCTACACCTTC. The chain couples TRBV28 to TRBJ1-2; tentative D call: TRBD1 (6 bases). CDR3 length equals 14 residues. Germline V gene data show CDR1 as MDHEN and CDR2 as SYDVKM. The V end lost 6 bases, the J end lost 8 bases, and 19 bases lay between the germline ends.

J is TRBJ2-1 and V is TRBV4-3; D is uncertain. The V gene's germline CDR1 is LGHNA and CDR2 YSLEER. Trimming took off 0 bases at V and 7 bases at J, with 13 bases between the two ends. The CDR3 is 15 amino acids. DNA for the CDR3: TGCGCCAGCAGCCAAGATCTTGGCCAGTGGAATGAGCAGTTCTTC. It encodes CASSQDLGQWNEQFF.